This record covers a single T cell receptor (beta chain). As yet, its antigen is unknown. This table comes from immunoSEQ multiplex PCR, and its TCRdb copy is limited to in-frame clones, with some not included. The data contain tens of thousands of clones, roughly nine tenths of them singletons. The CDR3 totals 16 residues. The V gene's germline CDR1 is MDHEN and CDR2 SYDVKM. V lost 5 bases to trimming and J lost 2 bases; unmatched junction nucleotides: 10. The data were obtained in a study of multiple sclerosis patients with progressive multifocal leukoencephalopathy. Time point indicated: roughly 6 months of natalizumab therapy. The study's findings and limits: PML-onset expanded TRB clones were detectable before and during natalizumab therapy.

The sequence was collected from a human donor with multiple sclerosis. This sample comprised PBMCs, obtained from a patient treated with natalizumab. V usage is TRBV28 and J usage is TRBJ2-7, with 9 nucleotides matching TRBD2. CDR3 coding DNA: TGTGCCAGCAGTCCCGGCCATGCGGGAGGGACCTACGAGCAGTACTTC. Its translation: CASSPGHAGGTYEQYF.